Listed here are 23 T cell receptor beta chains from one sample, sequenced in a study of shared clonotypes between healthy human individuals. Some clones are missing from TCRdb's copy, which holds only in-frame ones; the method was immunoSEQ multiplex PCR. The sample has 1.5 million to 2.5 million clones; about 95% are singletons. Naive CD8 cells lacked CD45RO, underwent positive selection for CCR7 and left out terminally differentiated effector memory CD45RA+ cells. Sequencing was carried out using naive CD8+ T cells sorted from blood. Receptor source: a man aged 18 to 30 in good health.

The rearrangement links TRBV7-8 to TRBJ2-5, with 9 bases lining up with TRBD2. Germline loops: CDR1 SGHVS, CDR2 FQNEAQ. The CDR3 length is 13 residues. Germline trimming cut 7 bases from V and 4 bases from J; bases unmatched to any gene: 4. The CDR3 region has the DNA TGTGCCAGCATACTAGCGGGTGGAGAGACCCAGTACTTC. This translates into CASILAGGETQYF.

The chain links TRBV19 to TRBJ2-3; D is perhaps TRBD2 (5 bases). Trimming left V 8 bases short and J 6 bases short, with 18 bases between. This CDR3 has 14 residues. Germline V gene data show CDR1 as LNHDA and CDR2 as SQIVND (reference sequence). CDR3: CASGGEGIVDTQYF. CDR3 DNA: TGTGCCAGTGGTGGAGAGGGCATCGTGGATACGCAGTATTTT.

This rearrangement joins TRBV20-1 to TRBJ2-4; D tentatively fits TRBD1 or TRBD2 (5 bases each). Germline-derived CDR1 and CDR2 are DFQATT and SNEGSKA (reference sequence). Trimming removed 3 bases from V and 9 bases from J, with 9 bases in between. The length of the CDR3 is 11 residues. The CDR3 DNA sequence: TGCAGTGCTAGGGGGGTTAGCATTCAGTACTTC. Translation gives CSARGVSIQYF.

Written as DNA, the CDR3 is TGTGCCAGCAGTTTTCTGGGACAGGGGGCCGAGACCCAGTACTTC. It codes for CASSFLGQGAETQYF. The genes are TRBV27 and TRBJ2-5, with 12 bases matching TRBD1. V gave up 3 bases and J gave up 5 bases; unmatched junction bases: 4. Looked up from germline, CDR1 is MNHEY and CDR2 is SMNVEV (reference sequence). The CDR3 length is 15 residues.

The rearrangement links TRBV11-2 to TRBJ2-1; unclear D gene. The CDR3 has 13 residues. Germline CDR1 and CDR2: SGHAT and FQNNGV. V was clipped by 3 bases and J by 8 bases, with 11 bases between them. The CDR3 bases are TGTGCCAGCAGCTTCGGGTATAGGTATGAGCAGTTCTTC. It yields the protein CASSFGYRYEQFF.

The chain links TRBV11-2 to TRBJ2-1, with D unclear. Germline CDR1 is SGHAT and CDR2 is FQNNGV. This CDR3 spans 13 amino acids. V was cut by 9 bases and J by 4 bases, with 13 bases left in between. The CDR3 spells CARPGRSYNEQFF. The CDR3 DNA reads TGTGCCAGACCGGGTAGGAGTTACAATGAGCAGTTCTTC. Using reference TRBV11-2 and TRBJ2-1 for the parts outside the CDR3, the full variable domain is EAGVAQSPRYKIIEKRQSVAFWCNPISGHATLYWYQQILGQGPKLLIQFQNNGVVDDSQLPKDRFSAERLKGVDSTLKIQPAKLEDSAVYLCARPGRSYNEQFFGPGTRLTVL.

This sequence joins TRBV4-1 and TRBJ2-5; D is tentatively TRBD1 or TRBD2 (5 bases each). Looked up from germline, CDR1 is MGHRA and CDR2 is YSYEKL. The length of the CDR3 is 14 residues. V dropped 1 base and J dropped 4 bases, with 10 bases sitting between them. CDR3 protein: CASSQVGTGETQYF. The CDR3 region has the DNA TGCGCCAGCAGCCAAGTTGGGACGGGAGAGACCCAGTACTTC.

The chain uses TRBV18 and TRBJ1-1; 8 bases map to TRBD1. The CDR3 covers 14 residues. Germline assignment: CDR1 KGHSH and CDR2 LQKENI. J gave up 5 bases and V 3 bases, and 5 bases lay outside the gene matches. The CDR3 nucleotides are TGTGCCAGCTCACCGACAGGGGAGAGGACTGAAGCTTTCTTT. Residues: CASSPTGERTEAFF.

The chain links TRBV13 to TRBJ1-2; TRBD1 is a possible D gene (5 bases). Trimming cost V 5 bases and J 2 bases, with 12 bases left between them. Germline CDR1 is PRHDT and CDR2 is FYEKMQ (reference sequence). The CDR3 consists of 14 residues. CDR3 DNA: TGTGCCAGCAGCGCCTGGGACGGGAACTATGGCTACACCTTC. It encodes CASSAWDGNYGYTF.

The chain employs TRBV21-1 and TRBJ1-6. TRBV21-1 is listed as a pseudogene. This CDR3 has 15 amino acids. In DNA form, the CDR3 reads TGTGCCAGCAGCAAAGGGGGGACGGCAGATTCACCCCTCCACTTT. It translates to CASSKGGTADSPLHF.

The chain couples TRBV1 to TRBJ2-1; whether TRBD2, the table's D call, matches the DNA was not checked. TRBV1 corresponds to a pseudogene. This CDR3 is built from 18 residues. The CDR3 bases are TGCACCAGCAGCACCCTCCGGGACTTAATCCGCTCCTACAATGAGCAGTTCTTC. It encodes CTSSTLRDLIRSYNEQFF.

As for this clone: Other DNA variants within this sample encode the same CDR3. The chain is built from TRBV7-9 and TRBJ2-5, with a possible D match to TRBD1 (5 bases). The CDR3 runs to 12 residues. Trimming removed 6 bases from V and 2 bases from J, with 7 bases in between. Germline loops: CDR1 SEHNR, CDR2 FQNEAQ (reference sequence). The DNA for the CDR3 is TGTGCCAGCAGGGGGCAACAAGAGACCCAGTACTTC. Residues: CASRGQQETQYF.

CDR3 nucleotides: TGTGCCAGCAGCTTAGCGGGACGGAGTCTGAACACTGAAGCTTTCTTT. Amino acids: CASSLAGRSLNTEAFF. This chain links TRBV7-2 with TRBJ1-1, with D perhaps TRBD1 (5 bases). Trimming cost V 0 bases and J 0 bases, with 11 bases left between them. The CDR3 has 16 amino acids. Germline V CDR1 and CDR2: SGHTA, FQGNSA.

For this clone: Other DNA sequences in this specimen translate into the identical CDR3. The CDR3 protein is CASSVGDGYEQYF. In nucleotides, the CDR3 is TGTGCCAGCAGCGTAGGGGATGGCTACGAGCAGTACTTC. The genes are TRBV9 and TRBJ2-7; unclear D gene. CDR1 is SGDLS and CDR2 is YYNGEE in the germline V gene. V lost 0 bases to trimming and J lost 3 bases, with 7 bases between them. There are 13 residues in the CDR3.

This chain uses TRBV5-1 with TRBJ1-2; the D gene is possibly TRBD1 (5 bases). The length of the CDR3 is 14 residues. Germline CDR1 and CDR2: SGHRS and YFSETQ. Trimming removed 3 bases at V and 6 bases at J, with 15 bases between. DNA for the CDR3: TGCGCCAGCAGCTCTACCGGGACGGGAGATGGCTACACCTTC. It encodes CASSSTGTGDGYTF.

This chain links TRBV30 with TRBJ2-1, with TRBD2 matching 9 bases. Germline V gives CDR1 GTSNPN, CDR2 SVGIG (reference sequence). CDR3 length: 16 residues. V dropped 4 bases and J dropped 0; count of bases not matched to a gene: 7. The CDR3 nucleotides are TGTGCCTGGATACGTTGGCGGGAGGGCTCCTACAATGAGCAGTTCTTC. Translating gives CAWIRWREGSYNEQFF.

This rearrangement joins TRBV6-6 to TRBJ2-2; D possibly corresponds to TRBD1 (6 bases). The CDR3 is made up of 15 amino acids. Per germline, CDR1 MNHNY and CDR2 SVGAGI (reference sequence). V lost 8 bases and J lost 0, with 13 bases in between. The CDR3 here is CASQPRGTNTGELFF. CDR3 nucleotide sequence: TGTGCCAGCCAGCCCAGGGGAACGAACACCGGGGAGCTGTTTTTT.

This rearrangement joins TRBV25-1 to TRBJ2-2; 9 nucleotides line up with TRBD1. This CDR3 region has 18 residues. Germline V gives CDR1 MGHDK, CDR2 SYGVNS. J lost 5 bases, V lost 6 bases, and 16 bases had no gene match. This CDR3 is CASRGPRPGQGETGELFF. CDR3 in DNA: TGTGCCAGCAGGGGGCCCCGCCCGGGACAGGGAGAGACCGGGGAGCTGTTTTTT.

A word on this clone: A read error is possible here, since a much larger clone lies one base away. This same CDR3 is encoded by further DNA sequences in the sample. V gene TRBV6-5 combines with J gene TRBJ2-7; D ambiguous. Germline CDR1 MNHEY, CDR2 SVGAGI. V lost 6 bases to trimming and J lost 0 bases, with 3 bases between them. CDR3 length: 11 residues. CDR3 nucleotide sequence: TGTGCCAGCAGGGACTCCTACGAGCAGTACTTC. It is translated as CASRDSYEQYF.

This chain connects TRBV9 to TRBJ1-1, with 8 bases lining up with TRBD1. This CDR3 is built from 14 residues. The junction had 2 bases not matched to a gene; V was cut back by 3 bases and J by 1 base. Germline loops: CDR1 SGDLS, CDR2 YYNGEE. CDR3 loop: CASSGGTGNTEAFF. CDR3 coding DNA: TGTGCCAGCAGCGGGGGGACAGGGAACACTGAAGCTTTCTTT.

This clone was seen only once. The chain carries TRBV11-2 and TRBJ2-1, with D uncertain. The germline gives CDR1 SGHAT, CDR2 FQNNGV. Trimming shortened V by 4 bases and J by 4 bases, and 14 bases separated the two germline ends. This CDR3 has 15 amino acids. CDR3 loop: CASSYDSGYYNEQFF. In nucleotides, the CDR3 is TGTGCCAGCAGCTATGACTCAGGATATTACAATGAGCAGTTCTTC.

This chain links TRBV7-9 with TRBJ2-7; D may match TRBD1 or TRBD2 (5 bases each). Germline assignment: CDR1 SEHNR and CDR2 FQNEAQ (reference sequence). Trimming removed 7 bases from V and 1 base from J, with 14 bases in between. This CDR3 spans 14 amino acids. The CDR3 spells CASNPLGPSYEQYF. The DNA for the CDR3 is TGTGCCAGCAACCCGTTGGGACCATCCTACGAGCAGTACTTC.

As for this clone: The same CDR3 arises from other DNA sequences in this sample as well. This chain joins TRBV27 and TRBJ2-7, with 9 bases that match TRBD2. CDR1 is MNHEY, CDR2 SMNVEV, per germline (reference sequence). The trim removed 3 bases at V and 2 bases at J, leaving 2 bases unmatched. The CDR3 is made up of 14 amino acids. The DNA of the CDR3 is TGTGCCAGCAGTTTTGCGGGAGGGCCCTACGAGCAGTACTTC. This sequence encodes CASSFAGGPYEQYF.